The 26 T cell receptor beta chains presented below share a single source sample, sequenced in a study of T cell changes during pregnancy in multiple sclerosis (dated by TCRdb to between 2018 and 2021). Libraries were prepared through the immunoSEQ multiplex PCR assay. TCRdb holds this immuneACCESS table with in-frame rearrangements only. Some clones are missing; in checked studies, unresolved V genes explain under half, and the rest has no known cause. The sample table contains tens of thousands of clones; only one count was recorded for over 80% of them. Around 8.2% of the sample comes from the top ten. The sample here was CD8+ T cells from peripheral blood mononuclear cells, taken before pregnancy. These receptors all come from a female donor with multiple sclerosis, enrolled in a pregnancy study.

J is TRBJ2-1 and V is TRBV7-9; TRBD2 agrees at 11 bases. The CDR3 spans 16 residues. The germline V gene encodes CDR1 SEHNR and CDR2 FQNEAQ (reference sequence). The V segment lost 5 bases and the J segment 4 bases; nucleotides outside the gene matches: 7. The CDR3 nucleotides read TGTGCCAGCAGCGCGACTAGCGGGACGACATACAATGAGCAGTTCTTC. Encoded protein: CASSATSGTTYNEQFF. Drawing the rest from reference TRBV7-9 and TRBJ2-1, the complete variable domain is DTGVSQNPRHKITKRGQNVTFRCDPISEHNRLYWYRQTLGQGPEFLTYFQNEAQLEKSRLLSDRFSAERPKGSFSTLEIQRTEQGDSAMYLCASSATSGTTYNEQFFGPGTRLTVL.

J is TRBJ1-1 and V is TRBV6-5, with 9 nucleotides matching TRBD1. The CDR3 extends over 14 amino acids. Per germline, CDR1 MNHEY and CDR2 SVGAGI. V shed 2 bases and J 6 bases; nucleotides not matched to a gene: 4. Written as DNA, the CDR3 is TGTGCCAGCAGTTACACGGACAGGGGCTCTGAAGCTTTCTTT. It translates to CASSYTDRGSEAFF.

J is TRBJ1-2 and V is TRBV9; 8 nucleotides align to TRBD1. Germline CDR1 and CDR2: SGDLS and YYNGEE. This CDR3 spans 20 amino acids. Trimming at V came to 3 bases and at J to 5 bases, leaving 24 bases not matched to a gene. In DNA form, the CDR3 reads TGTGCCAGCAGCGCCCTGACAGGGGCGACGGCGGAAGATTACCTTTATGGCTACACCTTC. Amino acid sequence: CASSALTGATAEDYLYGYTF.

The J gene is TRBJ2-2, the V gene TRBV6-5; possible D gene TRBD2, 6 bases. The length of the CDR3 is 15 residues. Trimming removed 3 bases from V and 0 bases from J, with 8 bases in between. Germline V gene lookup returns CDR1 MNHEY and CDR2 SVGAGI. CDR3 sequence reads: CASSYTGANTGELFF. DNA for the CDR3: TGTGCCAGCAGTTATACGGGAGCGAACACCGGGGAGCTGTTTTTT.

The chain couples TRBV19 to TRBJ1-3; no definite D call. Germline V gives CDR1 LNHDA, CDR2 SQIVND (reference sequence). The CDR3 is made up of 13 amino acids. With 7 bases removed from V and 0 bases from J, the gap between germline ends came to 7 bases. The CDR3 protein is CASTYFSGNTIYF. The DNA for the CDR3 is TGTGCCAGTACCTACTTCTCTGGAAACACCATATATTTT.

The V and J genes are TRBV5-6 and TRBJ1-1; D may be TRBD1 (6 bases). The CDR3 spans 15 residues. Trimming removed 0 bases at V and 3 bases at J, with 12 bases between. Per the germline V gene, CDR1 is SGHDT and CDR2 is YYEEEE. CDR3 region: CASSLGPPGDTEAFF. DNA of the CDR3: TGTGCCAGCAGCTTGGGCCCCCCAGGGGACACTGAAGCTTTCTTT.

The chain couples TRBV6-5 to TRBJ2-5, with 7 bases identical to TRBD1. Unmatched junction bases numbered 5, after V lost 2 bases and J lost 5 bases. CDR3 length: 14 residues. Germline CDR1 and CDR2: MNHEY and SVGAGI. CDR3 loop: CASSYARGWETQYF. The CDR3 DNA follows: TGTGCCAGCAGTTACGCCAGGGGGTGGGAGACCCAGTACTTC.

This chain joins TRBV6-4 and TRBJ1-5; TRBD1 is a possible D gene (6 bases). CDR1 and CDR2 (germline): MRHNA, SNTAGT. The CDR3 contains 13 residues. Trimming left V 11 bases short and J 5 bases short, with 16 bases between. The CDR3 DNA reads TGTGCCCGACAAACAGGGTTTCATCAGCCCCAGCATTTT. Translation gives CARQTGFHQPQHF.

The rearrangement uses TRBV5-6 and TRBJ2-3, with a weak D call TRBD2 (6 bases). Germline lookup yields CDR1 SGHDT and CDR2 YYEEEE. The CDR3 spans 14 residues. The germline V and J ends were trimmed by 4 bases and 2 bases, with 11 bases remaining between them. The CDR3, as DNA: TGTGCCAGCAGCGATGGGGGGATCACAGATACGCAGTATTTT. This encodes CASSDGGITDTQYF.

The chain uses TRBV4-1 and TRBJ1-1; D gene ambiguous. From germline, CDR1 is MGHRA and CDR2 YSYEKL. Trimming shortened V by 3 bases and J by 2 bases, and 7 bases separated the two germline ends. The CDR3 has 13 residues. The CDR3 here is CASSQASNTEAFF. The DNA of the CDR3 is TGCGCCAGCAGCCAGGCCAGTAACACTGAAGCTTTCTTT.

The rearrangement joins TRBV25-1 to TRBJ1-6, with 9 bases matching TRBD1. This CDR3 is built from 15 residues. Germline trimming cut 6 bases from V and 5 bases from J; bases unmatched to any gene: 5. CDR1 is MGHDK and CDR2 is SYGVNS in the germline V gene. The chain's CDR3 is CASSTRTGDNSPLHF. Written as DNA, the CDR3 is TGTGCCAGCAGCACCAGGACAGGGGATAATTCACCCCTCCACTTT.

The V and J genes are TRBV6-1 and TRBJ2-7, with 10 bases matching TRBD1. The CDR3 totals 16 residues. The V and J ends lost 2 bases and 1 base, in that order; junction bases with no gene match: 5. Looked up from germline, CDR1 is MNHNS and CDR2 is SASEGT. CDR3 sequence reads: CASSETWTGGSYEQYF. The CDR3 nucleotides read TGTGCCAGCAGTGAAACGTGGACAGGGGGGTCCTACGAGCAGTACTTC.

A few counts support this clone. The genes are TRBV27 and TRBJ1-2; a weak D match, TRBD1 (6 bases). Germline CDR1 is MNHEY and CDR2 is SMNVEV (reference sequence). This CDR3 comprises 13 residues. V lost 0 bases and J lost 8, with 10 bases in between. The CDR3 sequence is CASSLSGAQGYTF. The CDR3 DNA sequence: TGTGCCAGCAGTTTATCGGGGGCGCAGGGCTACACCTTC.

The V call is TRBV27, the J call TRBJ2-1; D perhaps matches TRBD2 (6 bases). Germline V gene data show CDR1 as MNHEY and CDR2 as SMNVEV (reference sequence). This CDR3 is 13 amino acids long. Trimming left V 5 bases short and J 3 bases short, with 8 bases between. The CDR3 here is CASSLGLYNEQFF. The CDR3 DNA reads as TGTGCCAGCAGTCTGGGACTCTACAATGAGCAGTTCTTC.

The chain has TRBV6-1 and TRBJ1-1, with 9 bases aligning to TRBD1. CDR3 length equals 13 residues. Germline CDR1 reads MNHNS; CDR2 reads SASEGT. The J segment lost 5 bases and the V segment lost 10 bases, leaving 8 bases of the junction unmatched. Here the CDR3 DNA reads TGTGCCACTCACCCCGGGACAGGGACTGAAGCTTTCTTT. The encoded protein is CATHPGTGTEAFF.

This chain joins TRBV2 and TRBJ2-1, with 11 bases matching TRBD2. Germline CDR1 and CDR2: SNHLY and FYNNEI. V dropped 9 bases and J dropped 5; count of bases not matched to a gene: 6. CDR3 length equals 14 residues. The CDR3 DNA reads TGTGCCAGGTCCGGGACTAGCGGACACAATGAGCAGTTCTTC. Its translation: CARSGTSGHNEQFF.

The V call is TRBV27, the J call TRBJ2-7; TRBD1 is a possible D gene (6 bases). The CDR3 extends over 15 amino acids. Germline lookup yields CDR1 MNHEY and CDR2 SMNVEV (reference sequence). The V and J ends lost 3 bases and 0 bases respectively, with 12 bases between them. As DNA, the CDR3 is TGTGCCAGCAGTTTTGCAGGGGCAAGCTCCTACGAGCAGTACTTC. Protein: CASSFAGASSYEQYF.

This clone came up once. V and J are TRBV6-5 and TRBJ2-7, with a weak D call TRBD1 (7 bases). CDR1 is MNHEY, CDR2 SVGAGI, per germline. This CDR3 spans 16 amino acids. The ends were cut back, 0 bases at V and 4 bases at J, with 16 bases in the middle. CDR3 sequence reads: CASSYSAGQRAYEQYF. The CDR3 bases are TGTGCCAGCAGTTACTCGGCGGGACAGAGAGCTTACGAGCAGTACTTC.

V is TRBV7-9 and J is TRBJ2-7; 9 bases are a match to TRBD2. The V gene's germline CDR1 is SEHNR and CDR2 FQNEAQ (reference sequence). The trim removed 1 base at V and 6 bases at J, leaving 7 bases unmatched. This CDR3 contains 15 residues. The chain's CDR3 is CASSLGGGERVEQYF. CDR3 DNA: TGTGCCAGCAGCTTAGGCGGGGGGGAGCGGGTCGAGCAGTACTTC.

V usage is TRBV5-6 and J usage is TRBJ2-1; D may be TRBD1 (6 bases). Trimming cost V 5 bases and J 0 bases, with 12 bases left between them. Per germline, CDR1 SGHDT and CDR2 YYEEEE. The CDR3 contains 15 residues. CDR3: CASSLGGSSYNEQFF. DNA of the CDR3: TGTGCCAGCAGTCTAGGGGGTAGCTCCTACAATGAGCAGTTCTTC.

The chain combines TRBV2 with TRBJ2-6; weak D call: TRBD1 (6 bases). Germline V gene sequence: CDR1 SNHLY, CDR2 FYNNEI. The CDR3 totals 17 residues. V was clipped by 6 bases and J by 4 bases, with 19 bases between them. The CDR3 loop reads CASRMTGDGVGANVLTF. CDR3 sequence (DNA): TGTGCCAGCAGGATGACAGGCGACGGGGTCGGGGCCAACGTCCTGACTTTC.

The chain employs TRBV6-6 and TRBJ1-1; D is unclear. CDR3 length: 12 residues. The germline gives CDR1 MNHNY, CDR2 SVGAGI (reference sequence). The ends were cut back, 5 bases at V and 5 bases at J, with 9 bases in the middle. The CDR3 sequence is CASSPSRTEAFF. The DNA for the CDR3 is TGTGCCAGCAGTCCCTCGAGAACTGAAGCTTTCTTT.

The chain recombines TRBV2 with TRBJ1-1; tentatively, D is TRBD1 (6 bases). CDR3 length equals 16 residues. CDR1 is SNHLY and CDR2 is FYNNEI in the germline V gene. V was clipped by 5 bases and J by 0 bases, with 16 bases between them. The CDR3 bases are TGTGCCAGCAGTTCTGTCTCGGACAGAATGAACACTGAAGCTTTCTTT. Amino acid sequence: CASSSVSDRMNTEAFF.

The V and J genes are TRBV4-2 and TRBJ2-3, with TRBD2 matching 9 bases. V lost 3 bases to trimming and J lost 4 bases; unmatched junction nucleotides: 8. Germline CDR1 LGHNA, CDR2 YNFKEQ. CDR3 size: 16 residues. This CDR3 reads CASSQKAGGGADTQYF. CDR3 DNA sequence: TGTGCCAGCAGCCAGAAAGCGGGAGGTGGGGCAGATACGCAGTATTTT.

V and J are TRBV7-9 and TRBJ2-7, with 12 bases lining up with TRBD1. The CDR3 has 17 residues. Unmatched junction bases numbered 11, after V lost 5 bases and J lost 3 bases. The germline V gene encodes CDR1 SEHNR and CDR2 FQNEAQ (reference sequence). In DNA, the CDR3 is TGTGCCAGCAGCGGGCGGGACAGGGGGCCGGAGTACTACGAGCAGTACTTC. Its protein is CASSGRDRGPEYYEQYF.

The chain uses TRBV4-3 and TRBJ2-1, with 10 bases aligning to TRBD2. This CDR3 comprises 17 residues. CDR1 and CDR2 (germline): LGHNA, YSLEER. Unmatched junction bases numbered 6, after V lost 0 bases and J lost 4 bases. This CDR3 is CASSQDPSGGEYNEQFF. The DNA of the CDR3 is TGCGCCAGCAGCCAAGATCCCAGCGGGGGGGAGTACAATGAGCAGTTCTTC.